A selection of T cell receptor beta chains follows, all from one sample in a study of cytomegalovirus exposure and HLA in healthy donors. The protocol was immunoSEQ multiplex PCR, while the TCRdb copy is restricted to in-frame clones and leaves out a portion. The sample contains approximately 81,000 clones, approximately 81% of which appear only once. Source material: PBMCs. Receptor source: a woman between 45 and 60 years old in good health and CMV-seropositive. Both conserved end residues are part of each CDR3. A D gene is named only where the DNA matches it firmly. Some rows mark clone size as missing; the rest say once, few, many or name a class of expanded clone.

TRBJ2-7,NA,TRBV6-5,NA,TGTGCCAGCAGTCAGGGGTCGGTCGAGCAGTACTTC,CASSQGSVEQYF
TRBJ2-1,NA,TRBV9,TRBD2,TGTGCCAGCAGCGTAGGGGGGACTAACAATGAGCAGTTCTTC,CASSVGGTNNEQFF
TRBJ1-2,NA,TRBV6-5,NA,TGTGCCAGCAGGACCCTAGCTAGCGGCTACACCTTC,CASRTLASGYTF
TRBJ2-5,once,TRBV28,NA,TGTGCCAGCAGCGGGAGTGGGAAGACCCAGTACTTC,CASSGSGKTQYF
TRBJ1-1,few,TRBV11-2,NA,TGTGCCAGCAGCTTAGGCCGGACCGGCGATGTGGGGAGGACTGAAGCTTTCTTT,CASSLGRTGDVGRTEAFF
TRBJ2-5,NA,TRBV4-2,NA,TGTGCCAGCAGCCTGGGGAAGGGGGTAGCCAGCCAAGAGACCCAGTACTTC,CASSLGKGVASQETQYF
TRBJ2-3,few,TRBV6-5,NA,TGTGCCAGCAGACGCGGGGATACGCAGTATTTT,CASRRGDTQYF
TRBJ1-4,NA,TRBV28,NA,TGTGCCAGCCTCCGAGTGGTTCGGGCTAATGAAAAACTGTTTTTT,CASLRVVRANEKLFF
TRBJ1-3,once,TRBV15,TRBD1,TGTGCCACCAGCAATGGACAGGGATCCATATATTTT,CATSNGQGSIYF
TRBJ2-2,NA,TRBV15,NA,TGTGCCACCGCCCCGCAGGGGACGAACACCGGGGAGCTGTTTTTT,CATAPQGTNTGELFF
TRBJ2-1,NA,TRBV5-8,TRBD2,TGTGCCAGCAGCGCCGGGACTAGCGCCCGTGGTGAGCAGTTCTTC,CASSAGTSARGEQFF
TRBJ1-1,NA,TRBV28,TRBD1,TGTGCCAGCAGTTTACCAGGGGGCCTCTCTAACACTGAAGCTTTCTTT,CASSLPGGLSNTEAFF
TRBJ1-1,NA,TRBV18,NA,TGTGCCAGCTCAACCATTTGGACAGTTGAAGCTTTCTTT,CASSTIWTVEAFF
TRBJ1-1,NA,TRBV6-1,NA,TGTGCCAGCACCTGGACACCTGTTCAGAACACTGAAGCTTTCTTT,CASTWTPVQNTEAFF
TRBJ2-2,NA,TRBV27,NA,TGTGCCAGCAGTTTAAGGACAGCCACCGGGGAGCTGTTTTTT,CASSLRTATGELFF
TRBJ2-3,NA,TRBV6-1,TRBD2,TGTGCCAGCAGTGAAGCCCTAGCGGGCACAGATACGCAGTATTTT,CASSEALAGTDTQYF
TRBJ2-1,NA,TRBV10-3,TRBD2,TGTGCCATCAGCCCTGTGGGGAGCGGGAGGGCCGAAGGTACGGACAATGAGCAGTTCTTC,CAISPVGSGRAEGTDNEQFF
TRBJ2-4,few,TRBV28,NA,TGTGCCAGCATCGGGTTTAACATTCAGTACTTC,CASIGFNIQYF
TRBJ1-2,NA,TRBV25-1,NA,TGTGCCAGCAGCGGAAACAGCCACGACCCAGGAAACTATGGCTACACCTTC,CASSGNSHDPGNYGYTF
TRBJ2-2,NA,TRBV5-1,NA,TGCGCCAGCAGTTTGAACCCCGGGAAAACCGGGGAGCTGTTTTTT,CASSLNPGKTGELFF
TRBJ2-1,NA,TRBV30,TRBD2,TGTGCCTGGAGCTTAGCGGGAGGACTTTACAATGAGCAGTTCTTC,CAWSLAGGLYNEQFF
TRBJ1-4,once,TRBV2,NA,TGTGCCAGCAGTGACTTGGGGCATGGTGAAAAACTGTTTTTT,CASSDLGHGEKLFF
TRBJ1-5,NA,TRBV30,TRBD1,TGTGCCTGGAGCCGGGACAGGGGGACTCAGCCCCAGCATTTT,CAWSRDRGTQPQHF
TRBJ1-1,NA,TRBV5-1,NA,TGCGCCAGCAGCTTGGAGGGGGTAATGAACACTGAAGCTTTCTTT,CASSLEGVMNTEAFF
TRBJ1-2,once,TRBV27,TRBD1,TGTGCCAGCAGTTTATCCCCACAGGGGGCGGCTGGCTACACCTTC,CASSLSPQGAAGYTF
TRBJ2-3,NA,TRBV11-2,TRBD1,TGTGCCAGCAGCCCGGTAGGGGACAGGTCCAACACAGATACGCAGTATTTT,CASSPVGDRSNTDTQYF
TRBJ1-4,NA,TRBV7-9,NA,TGTGCCAGCAGCTCTCGGGGTAGGCATGAAAAACTGTTTTTT,CASSSRGRHEKLFF
TRBJ2-7,few,TRBV7-2,NA,TGTGCCAGCAGCTTATCCAGGGGTCCCTACGAGCAGTACTTC,CASSLSRGPYEQYF
TRBJ2-3,NA,TRBV2,NA,TGTGCCAGCACGGAGTTCCGGGACACCTACCCAGATACGCAGTATTTT,CASTEFRDTYPDTQYF
TRBJ1-2,NA,TRBV6-1,TRBD1,TGTGCCAGCAGTGAAGAGGACAGGGTGGGGTATGGCTACACCTTC,CASSEEDRVGYGYTF
TRBJ2-1,NA,TRBV2,TRBD2,TGTGCCAGCAGTCCCCCCCTTCAATCTAGCGGGAGGGTCTACAATGAGCAGTTCTTC,CASSPPLQSSGRVYNEQFF
TRBJ1-5,few,TRBV6-1,NA,TGTGCCAGCAGTGAACTCTGGCGGCAGCCCCAGCATTTT,CASSELWRQPQHF
TRBJ2-5,NA,TRBV11-3,TRBD1,TGTGCCAGCAGCTCACGACAGGGGGCGGGGACCCAGTACTTC,CASSSRQGAGTQYF
TRBJ2-7,NA,TRBV30,NA,TGTGCCTGGAGTGTGACAAGGATTGTAGGCGAGCAGTACTTC,CAWSVTRIVGEQYF
TRBJ2-2,NA,TRBV30,NA,TGTGCCGGTCATGCGGGAAAGAGCACCGGGGAGCTGTTTTTT,CAGHAGKSTGELFF
TRBJ1-2,NA,TRBV27,NA,TGTGCCAGCAGTTTTCAGGGGAACTATGGCTACACCTTC,CASSFQGNYGYTF
TRBJ1-1,NA,TRBV4-1,NA,TGCGCCAGCAGACAACCTTTCAGGGAGAACACTGAAGCTTTCTTT,CASRQPFRENTEAFF
TRBJ1-1,NA,TRBV11-2,NA,TGTGCCAGCAGCCTAGAGGGGAGAAGGGCTTTCTTT,CASSLEGRRAFF
TRBJ1-1,once,TRBV5-1,TRBD1,TGCGCCAGCAGCCTGGGACAGGGGGTTGGGAACACTGAAGCTTTCTTT,CASSLGQGVGNTEAFF
TRBJ2-7,medium-sized,TRBV2,NA,TGTGCCAGCAGGGGGACACTTAAGCTCTACGAGCAGTACTTC,CASRGTLKLYEQYF
TRBJ1-5,NA,TRBV6-5,NA,TGTGCCAGCAGTTACGGGGCGGGGAATCAGCCCCAGCATTTT,CASSYGAGNQPQHF
TRBJ2-7,NA,TRBV6-5,TRBD2,TGTGCCAGCGGAACTAGCGGGACCGGTTACGAGCAGTACTTC,CASGTSGTGYEQYF
TRBJ1-4,few,TRBV18,NA,TGTGCCAGCTCGCTACCACAAGGAGGGCTGGAAAAACTGTTTTTT,CASSLPQGGLEKLFF
TRBJ2-7,NA,TRBV30,NA,TGTGCCTGGAGTCGGTTAGGGGCTTACGAGCAGTACTTC,CAWSRLGAYEQYF
TRBJ2-5,NA,TRBV6-5,TRBD1,TGTGCCAGCAGAAGGACAGGGGGCGAGACCCAGTACTTC,CASRRTGGETQYF
TRBJ1-2,NA,TRBV7-8,NA,TGTGCCAGCAGCAACCCCAAGGACAGCCGAAATTATGGCTACACCTTC,CASSNPKDSRNYGYTF
TRBJ1-2,NA,TRBV5-1,NA,TGCGCCAGCAGCCGGAAGGCCTCGCAGGATGGCTACACCTTC,CASSRKASQDGYTF
TRBJ2-7,NA,TRBV7-7,NA,TGTGCTAGCAGCTTAGACTCCGAGAGCGAGCAGTACTTC,CASSLDSESEQYF
TRBJ2-1,NA,TRBV4-1,NA,TGCGCCAGCAGGGTGGGAGTAACCTACAATGAGCAGTTCTTC,CASRVGVTYNEQFF
TRBJ2-1,once,TRBV9,TRBD2,TGTGCCAGCAGCACCGGGACTAGCGGGTTAAATGAGCAGTTCTTC,CASSTGTSGLNEQFF
TRBJ2-7,NA,TRBV2,TRBD2,TGTGCCAGCAATATACTAGCGGGAGAGGGCTACGAGCAGTACTTC,CASNILAGEGYEQYF
TRBJ1-2,once,TRBV29-1,TRBD1,TGCAGCGTCGCCGTGGACAGGGGTAACTATGGCTACACCTTC,CSVAVDRGNYGYTF
TRBJ2-5,NA,TRBV5-4,TRBD2,TGTGCCAGCAGCTTGGCCGTCCTAGCGGGGCAAGAGACCCAGTACTTC,CASSLAVLAGQETQYF
TRBJ1-2,few,TRBV7-8,TRBD1,TGTGCCAGCAGCTCGAGGACAGGGGAGGGCTACACCTTC,CASSSRTGEGYTF
TRBJ1-1,many,TRBV6-1,TRBD1,TGTGCCAGCAGCGTCAGACAGGGGGGCACTGAAGCTTTCTTT,CASSVRQGGTEAFF